These T cell receptor beta chains were read from a single sample in a study of T cell repertoires in cytomegalovirus infection. Their specific antigens are unknown. One entry per CDR3 protein, called by TCRdb with MiXCR from the reads. The table includes some 940,000 distinct CDR3 sequences, approximately 31% detected once. Here the sequenced sample was cultured CD8+ T cells from PBMCs, taken from culture after CMV antigen stimulation. The source is a human donor in good health (CMV status not recorded). Some clones in this sample may be carry-over from other donors' samples. CDR3s include the opening cysteine and the closing phenylalanine or tryptophan. A D gene is named only where the DNA matches it firmly. Clone size, where shown, is once, few, many, or a class for clones that have expanded.

TRBJ1-1,many,TRBV6-5,.,TGTGCCAGCAGTTACTCGACGGGGACTGAAGCTTTCTTT,CASSYSTGTEAFF
TRBJ2-1,.,TRBV27,.,TGTGCCAGCAGTTCAATCCCCAATGAGCAGTTCTTC,CASSSIPNEQFF
TRBJ2-1,many,TRBV7-3,.,TGTGCCAGCAGCCACGTAGGGGGTTACAATGAGCAGTTCTTC,CASSHVGGYNEQFF
TRBJ1-4,.,TRBV9,TRBD1,TGTGCCAGCAGCGTCACCCCAGGGGGAAAACTGTTTTTT,CASSVTPGGKLFF
TRBJ1-5,.,TRBV6-2/TRBV6-3,TRBD1,TGTGCCAGCAGTTCCCCCCGGACAGGGGCCCCGTGGCAGCCCCAGCATTTT,CASSSPRTGAPWQPQHF
TRBJ2-1,.,TRBV6-1,.,TGTGCCAGCACTCAAAGGGGGGGGTTCGATGAGCAGTTCTTC,CASTQRGGFDEQFF
TRBJ1-1,.,TRBV20-1,.,TGCAGTGCTAGAGACCTGAGAGGTAACACTGAAGCTTTCTTT,CSARDLRGNTEAFF
TRBJ1-5,.,TRBV27,TRBD1,TGTGCCAGCACAAAGACAGGGGGCCATCAGCCCCAGCATTTT,CASTKTGGHQPQHF
TRBJ2-7,many,TRBV7-9,.,TGTGCCAGTCAGGGGACCCAGGGGGGGCGGAACTACGAGCAGTACTTC,CASQGTQGGRNYEQYF
TRBJ2-3,.,TRBV14,TRBD1,TGTGCCAGCAGCCTCCCGGGGACAGGGTTACATACGCAGTATTTT,CASSLPGTGLHTQYF
TRBJ2-6,few,TRBV18,.,TGTGCCAGCTCACCTTACAGTGGCTCTGGGGCCAACGTCCTGACTTTC,CASSPYSGSGANVLTF
TRBJ2-7,.,TRBV27,.,TGTGCCAGCAGTCCTTTAGCCTCCTACGAGCAGTACTTC,CASSPLASYEQYF
TRBJ1-1,.,TRBV12-3/TRBV12-4,.,TGTGCCAGCAGTTTAGAGGCCGCATTTAGAGCTTTCTTT,CASSLEAAFRAFF
TRBJ2-1,.,TRBV27,.,TGTGCCAGCAGAGACCTTATCTCCGGGACCGCGAAGCCCTACAATGAGCAGTTCTTC,CASRDLISGTAKPYNEQFF
TRBJ1-5,.,TRBV19,.,TGTGCCAGTAGTATAGCGAACCGGGGGGCCCAGCATTTT,CASSIANRGAQHF
TRBJ2-5,few,TRBV7-4,.,TGTGCCAGCAGCTTCAGCAGTCCAGGGGAGACCCAGTACTTC,CASSFSSPGETQYF
TRBJ2-7,few,TRBV19,TRBD2,TGTGCCAGTAGTAGGTCCGGGGGGTCCAACGAGCAGTACTTC,CASSRSGGSNEQYF
TRBJ1-2,.,TRBV18,TRBD1,TGTGCCAGCTCACCCCCGACAGGGGTGGAGGGTGGCTACACCTTC,CASSPPTGVEGGYTF
TRBJ2-1,few,TRBV6-2/TRBV6-3,.,TGTGCCAGCAGTTCCACAGATTACAATGAGCAGTTCTTC,CASSSTDYNEQFF
TRBJ2-7,.,TRBV19,.,TGTGCCAGTAGTATAGCCTCCCGGGGGCAAACGAGCGAGCAGTACTTC,CASSIASRGQTSEQYF
TRBJ1-6,.,TRBV7-9,.,TGTGCCAGCAGCCGCTCGGGAGGGGAACGCTCCTATAATTCACCCCTCCACTTT,CASSRSGGERSYNSPLHF
TRBJ1-1,few,TRBV19,.,TGTGCCAGTAGTATTACTGGAGCGACCCCGTCGGACACTGAAGCTTTCTTT,CASSITGATPSDTEAFF
TRBJ2-1,.,TRBV6-1,.,TGTGCCAGCAGTGGAACAGGGAGCGGGTCCTACAATGAGCAGTTCTTC,CASSGTGSGSYNEQFF
TRBJ1-1,many,TRBV7-8,.,TGTGCCAGCAGCTTAGAATCCGGTCTTACCGAAGCTTTCTTT,CASSLESGLTEAFF
TRBJ1-2,once,TRBV19,.,.,CASTSDSVYGYTF
TRBJ2-5,few,TRBV14,.,TGTGCCAGCAGCCAAGACAACAGGGTGGAGACCCAGTACTTC,CASSQDNRVETQYF
TRBJ2-7,many,TRBV7-9,.,TGTGCCAGCAGATTGGACGGCTACGAGCAGTACTTC,CASRLDGYEQYF
TRBJ1-2,few,TRBV12-3/TRBV12-4,TRBD1,TGTGCCAGCAGTTTTTCACAGGGGATTAACTATGGCTACACCTTC,CASSFSQGINYGYTF
TRBJ2-2,few,TRBV7-6,.,TGTGCCAGCAGCTTGGCCACCGACACCGGGGAGCTGTTTTTT,CASSLATDTGELFF
TRBJ2-3,.,TRBV10-3,.,TGTGCCACCGAGGACCTCACAGATACGCAGTATTTT,CATEDLTDTQYF
TRBJ2-2,many,TRBV7-6,.,TGTGCCAGCAGCCCAAAAGGAACCGGGGACCTGTTTTTT,CASSPKGTGDLFF
TRBJ2-3,few,TRBV11-3,TRBD2,TGTGCCAGCAGCTCCTCTAGCGGGGGTTCCACAGATACGCAGTATTTT,CASSSSSGGSTDTQYF
TRBJ2-3,many,TRBV7-6,TRBD1,TGTGCCAGCAGCCCCGACAGGGTTATAACAGATACGCAGTATTTT,CASSPDRVITDTQYF
TRBJ2-5,few,TRBV11-3,.,TGTGCCAGCAGCGTCTCGGAGGCAGGTCCGGAGACCCAGTACTTC,CASSVSEAGPETQYF
TRBJ1-5,.,TRBV7-3,.,TGTGCCAGCAGCCCGAATCAGGGGAAGCCCCAGCATTTT,CASSPNQGKPQHF
TRBJ2-2,.,TRBV2,.,TGTGCTAGCAGTGACAGGCAGACGAACACCGGGGAGCTGTTTTTT,CASSDRQTNTGELFF
TRBJ2-3,.,TRBV4-1,.,TGCGCCAGCAGCCAAGACCCCCCAAGCACTAGCCCTATAGATACGCAGTATTTT,CASSQDPPSTSPIDTQYF
TRBJ2-1,many,TRBV5-4,.,TGTGCCAGCAGCGTTACAGGGCTCAATGAGCAGTTCTTC,CASSVTGLNEQFF
TRBJ2-7,few,TRBV27,.,TGTGCCAGCATGGAGTCTACAGGGCTAAACGAGCAGTACTTC,CASMESTGLNEQYF
TRBJ1-1,few,TRBV29-1,.,TGCAGCGTTGAAAAACATTCAGGGGAGAACACTGAAGCTTTCTTT,CSVEKHSGENTEAFF
TRBJ2-5,few,TRBV7-9,.,TGTGCCAGCAGCCAAGGAACACTGGAATCTAGCGACCAAGAGACCCAGTACTTC,CASSQGTLESSDQETQYF